One sample yielded the 21 T cell receptor beta chains listed below, sequenced in a study of T cell clonotyping in hematopoietic cell transplantation. Repertoires were generated with immunoSEQ multiplex PCR, while TCRdb's copy carries only in-frame clones and drops some. The sample lists around 40,000 clones, 90% to 95% occurring once. Time point noted: recipient sample about 28 days before transplant, after cytoreduction. The sequencing here drew on peripheral blood mononuclear cells, taken before stem cell transplant. Source of these receptors: a man aged 35 to 55 with chronic myeloid leukemia. Some clones in this sample may be carry-over from other donors' samples.

The gene calls are TRBV30 and TRBJ1-5; D is unresolved. This CDR3 contains 13 residues. V was shortened by 1 base and J by 7 bases, with 11 bases between the two germline ends. The germline gives CDR1 GTSNPN, CDR2 SVGIG (reference sequence). The DNA of the CDR3 is TGTGCCTGGAGTGGATCCGACAACCAGCCCCAGCATTTT. Protein: CAWSGSDNQPQHF. The variable domain in full, with the rest retrieved from reference TRBV30 and TRBJ1-5, is SQTIHQWPATLVQPVGSPLSLECTVEGTSNPNLYWYRQAAGRGLQLLFYSVGIGQISSEVPQNLSASRPQDRQFILSSKKLLLSDSGFYLCAWSGSDNQPQHFGDGTRLSIL.

The CDR3 sequence: CASSTLGADTQYF. The CDR3 coding sequence is TGTGCCAGTAGTACCCTAGGTGCAGATACGCAGTATTTT. V gene TRBV19 combines with J gene TRBJ2-3, with D hard to call. Trimming took off 4 bases at V and 4 bases at J, with 9 bases between the two ends. Germline V gene data show CDR1 as LNHDA and CDR2 as SQIVND (reference sequence). The CDR3 extends over 13 amino acids.

This chain's CDR3 is CASTMTGAYNYGYTF. In DNA, the CDR3 is TGTGCCAGCACCATGACAGGAGCTTATAACTATGGCTACACCTTC. V and J are TRBV6-1 and TRBJ1-2; TRBD1 is a possible D gene (6 bases). This CDR3 has 15 residues. Germline lookup yields CDR1 MNHNS and CDR2 SASEGT. V gave up 7 bases and J gave up 1 base, with 16 bases separating them.

The chain joins TRBV2 to TRBJ1-5; D call uncertain. Germline CDR1 is SNHLY and CDR2 is FYNNEI. The CDR3 runs 12 residues. V was cut by 3 bases and J by 4 bases, with 4 bases left in between. The CDR3 nucleotides read TGTGCCAGCAGTGAGGGGAATCAGCCCCAGCATTTT. This translates into CASSEGNQPQHF.

The rearrangement uses TRBV4-3 and TRBJ1-4, with D possibly being TRBD1 (5 bases). The CDR3 loop spans 18 amino acids. V gave up 0 bases and J gave up 8 bases, with 22 bases separating them. Looked up from germline, CDR1 is LGHNA and CDR2 is YSLEER. For the CDR3, the DNA is TGCGCCAGCAGCCAAGATTACCCCCCGGGACCCCGGGGGGAAAAACTGTTTTTT. This translates into CASSQDYPPGPRGEKLFF.

This chain connects TRBV6-5 to TRBJ1-4, with TRBD1 matching over 8 bases. CDR3 length: 15 residues. Germline trimming cut 5 bases from V and 3 bases from J; bases unmatched to any gene: 5. Germline CDR1 MNHEY, CDR2 SVGAGI. CDR3 in DNA: TGTGCCAGCAGTCGTACAGGGGGTCCTAATGAAAAACTGTTTTTT. This codes for CASSRTGGPNEKLFF.

The chain links TRBV7-3 to TRBJ2-7; TRBD1 might be the D (6 bases). The CDR3 has 16 residues. Trimming cost V 1 base and J 0 bases, with 13 bases left between them. The V gene's germline CDR1 is SGHTA and CDR2 FQGTGA. For the CDR3, the DNA is TGTGCCAGCAGCTTAATGGGGACATCGAGCTCCTACGAGCAGTACTTC. Translating gives CASSLMGTSSSYEQYF. Variable domain in full (rest from reference TRBV7-3 and TRBJ2-7): GAGVSQTPSNKVTEKGKYVELRCDPISGHTALYWYRQSLGQGPEFLIYFQGTGAADDSGLPNDRFFAVRPEGSVSTLKIQRTERGDSAVYLCASSLMGTSSSYEQYFGPGTRLTVT.

The genes are TRBV4-1 and TRBJ1-1; D is unclear. In germline, CDR1 is MGHRA, CDR2 YSYEKL. Trimming pared 0 bases from V and 9 bases from J, leaving 17 bases between. The CDR3 contains 15 residues. The CDR3 DNA sequence: TGCGCCAGCAGCCAAGAGGGCAGTGAGCTCATTAAAGCTTTCTTT. Its translation: CASSQEGSELIKAFF.

The chain is built from TRBV27 and TRBJ2-2; D is uncertain. The CDR3 is 13 residues long. Germline CDR1 and CDR2: MNHEY and SMNVEV (reference sequence). Trimming stripped 5 bases from V and 4 bases from J, with 8 bases between. The CDR3 bases are TGTGCCAGCAGTGCTTCCCTCACCGGGGAGCTGTTTTTT. This gives the protein CASSASLTGELFF.

V and J are TRBV5-6 and TRBJ1-2; unclear D gene. Germline V gives CDR1 SGHDT, CDR2 YYEEEE. Trimming took 0 bases from V and 0 from J, leaving 3 bases between them. The CDR3 is 13 residues long. DNA for the CDR3: TGTGCCAGCAGCTTGGACACTAACTATGGCTACACCTTC. This sequence encodes CASSLDTNYGYTF.

The chain has TRBV4-1 and TRBJ2-3; unclear D gene. V shed 3 bases and J shed 0 bases, with 7 bases lying between them. Germline CDR1 is MGHRA and CDR2 is YSYEKL. This CDR3 has 14 residues. CDR3 loop: CASSHQSSTDTQYF. The CDR3 bases are TGCGCCAGCAGCCATCAAAGCAGCACAGATACGCAGTATTTT.

The CDR3, as DNA: TGTGCCAGCAGTTCGACGGATTCACCCCTCCACTTT. Protein: CASSSTDSPLHF. J is TRBJ1-6 and V is TRBV28; unclear D gene. Germline V gives CDR1 MDHEN, CDR2 SYDVKM. V lost 4 bases to trimming and J lost 8 bases, with 6 bases between them. The CDR3 has 12 amino acids.

This chain links TRBV4-1 with TRBJ1-5; 9 bases agree with TRBD1. Germline CDR1 reads MGHRA; CDR2 reads YSYEKL. The J segment lost 5 bases and the V segment lost 4 bases, leaving 9 bases of the junction unmatched. The CDR3 is 16 amino acids. Here the CDR3 reads CASSPKTGGVDQPQHF. The CDR3 coding sequence is TGCGCCAGCAGCCCCAAGACAGGGGGGGTGGATCAGCCCCAGCATTTT.

This chain connects TRBV19 to TRBJ1-5, with D possibly matching TRBD1 (6 bases). Germline V lookup: CDR1 LNHDA, CDR2 SQIVND (reference sequence). V was pared by 1 base and J by 3 bases, with 19 bases between. This CDR3 is 18 amino acids long. CDR3 coding DNA: TGTGCCAGTAGTATAGCAGGGGACTTCCCTTTACCCAATCAGCCCCAGCATTTT. Encoded protein: CASSIAGDFPLPNQPQHF.

J is TRBJ1-1 and V is TRBV15; unclear D gene. Trimming removed 2 bases at V and 2 bases at J, with 6 bases between. CDR1 is LNHNV, CDR2 YYDKDF, per germline (reference sequence). The CDR3 loop spans 13 amino acids. CDR3: CATSRQLNTEAFF. The CDR3 nucleotides are TGTGCCACCAGCAGACAGCTTAACACTGAAGCTTTCTTT.

This clone appeared a single time. The chain is built from TRBV14 and TRBJ1-1; unclear D gene. This CDR3 comprises 13 residues. Germline assignment: CDR1 SGHDN and CDR2 FVKESK. V was pared by 1 base and J by 5 bases, with 8 bases between. CDR3 in amino acids: CASSQAGGTEAFF. CDR3 nucleotides: TGTGCCAGCAGCCAAGCCGGCGGGACTGAAGCTTTCTTT.

The J gene is TRBJ2-7, the V gene TRBV2; no firm D call. Germline V gives CDR1 SNHLY, CDR2 FYNNEI. CDR3 length equals 12 residues. V lost 6 bases and J lost 3, with 9 bases in between. CDR3 in DNA: TGTGCCAGCAGGGGCACCAACTACGAGCAGTACTTC. Translated: CASRGTNYEQYF.

The V gene is TRBV5-4, the J gene TRBJ1-2, with 7 bases aligning to TRBD1. CDR1 and CDR2 (germline): SGHNT, YYREEE (reference sequence). V shed 0 bases, J shed 5 bases, and the junction held 4 bases outside the gene matches. The CDR3 sequence is 14 residues long. CDR3 amino acids: CASSLGGQSYGYTF. CDR3 bases: TGTGCCAGCAGCTTGGGGGGACAGTCTTATGGCTACACCTTC.

The chain carries TRBV6-1 and TRBJ1-4; no firm D call. CDR3 length: 13 amino acids. Trimming pared 6 bases from V and 6 bases from J, leaving 11 bases between. Germline loops: CDR1 MNHNS, CDR2 SASEGT. The CDR3 region has the DNA TGTGCCAGCAGGGTAGACGCGGATGAAAAACTGTTTTTT. The encoded protein is CASRVDADEKLFF.

The CDR3 is CASSEVETDYGYTF. Here the CDR3 DNA reads TGTGCCAGCAGTGAAGTAGAGACGGATTATGGCTACACCTTC. This chain joins TRBV2 and TRBJ1-2; D gene unclear. CDR1 is SNHLY, CDR2 FYNNEI, per germline. Trimming cost V 1 base and J 5 bases, with 11 bases left between them. The CDR3 length is 14 residues.

The rearrangement links TRBV28 to TRBJ1-1; D is ambiguous. The CDR3 is 12 residues long. The ends were cut back, 10 bases at V and 3 bases at J, with 12 bases in the middle. Germline CDR1 is MDHEN and CDR2 is SYDVKM. CDR3 nucleotides: TGTGCCACCTCCCCCGTTTACACTGAAGCTTTCTTT. Its protein product is CATSPVYTEAFF.